The 25 T cell receptor beta chains listed next were all sequenced from one sample in a study of regulatory T cells in long-lasting Graves disease. The authors built TCR beta libraries using iRepertoire HTBI primers and Arm-PCR of CDR3 regions. TCRdb recomputed calls from the multiplex PCR reads with MiXCR, one row per CDR3 protein. The sample comprises about 540,000 distinct CDR3 sequences, around an eighth of which are singletons, and about 10% rests with the top ten. Sample time point: newly diagnosed GD, antithyroid drugs for less than 3 months. RNA extracted from PBMCs served as the sequencing template. This sample also appeared in a second study, on T cells in Graves' hyperthyroidism and ophthalmopathy.

The material sequenced was peripheral blood mononuclear cells (PBMCs), taken at new diagnosis, from a patient treated with antithyroid drugs. The source is a man aged 25 to 40 with Graves disease.

V is TRBV9 and J is TRBJ2-3; possibly TRBD1 for D (7 bases). Between the trimmed V and J ends, which lost 4 bases and 0 bases, there was a span of 12 bases. Germline V lookup: CDR1 SGDLS, CDR2 YYNGEE. This CDR3 has 15 residues. Here the CDR3 DNA reads TGTGCCAGCAGCATACAGGGGACTAGCACAGATACGCAGTATTTT. Protein sequence: CASSIQGTSTDTQYF.

The chain employs TRBV18 and TRBJ2-5; 8 nucleotides agree with TRBD2. Germline V lookup: CDR1 KGHSH, CDR2 LQKENI. The ends lost 0 bases at V and 1 base at J; junction bases unmatched: 1. The CDR3 is made up of 15 amino acids. Here the CDR3 reads CASSPPGTSQETQYF. Here the CDR3 DNA reads TGTGCCAGCTCACCACCCGGGACTAGCCAAGAGACCCAGTACTTC.

This clonotype was counted between two and nine times. The chain employs TRBV7-2 and TRBJ2-1, with unresolved D. V shed 3 bases and J shed 10 bases, with 7 bases lying between them. The CDR3 runs 11 residues. Per the germline V gene, CDR1 is SGHTA and CDR2 is FQGNSA. The CDR3 is CASSFETEQFF. In DNA, the CDR3 is TGTGCCAGCAGCTTCGAGACAGAGCAGTTCTTC.

Comment on this clonotype: A read error may explain this, as a much larger clone is one base away. CDR3 loop: CATSRDRISLGMYEQYF. The CDR3 DNA follows: TGTGCCACCAGCAGAGATCGAATTAGCCTGGGAATGTACGAGCAGTACTTC. The rearrangement uses TRBV15 and TRBJ2-7; D not certain. Deletions cut 0 bases from V and 4 bases from J, with 19 bases between. The CDR3 runs to 17 residues. The germline CDR1 and CDR2 sequences are LNHNV and YYDKDF (reference sequence). The full variable domain, completed using reference TRBV15 and TRBJ2-7, is DAMVIQNPRYQVTQFGKPVTLSCSQTLNHNVMYWYQQKSSQAPKLLFHYYDKDFNNEADTPDNFQSRRPNTSFCFLDIRSPGLGDTAMYLCATSRDRISLGMYEQYFGPGTRLTVT.

At least ten counts were recorded for this clonotype. CDR3 coding DNA: TGCAGCGTTGAGCCAGGGTCGGGTGAGGAGACCCAGTACTTC. It yields the protein CSVEPGSGEETQYF. This sequence joins TRBV29-1 and TRBJ2-5; a possible D gene is TRBD1 (5 bases). The V gene's germline CDR1 is SQVTM and CDR2 ANQGSEA. CDR3 length: 14 amino acids. V was cut by 3 bases and J by 5 bases, with 16 bases left in between.

This clonotype appeared many times. This rearrangement joins TRBV12-3 or TRBV12-4 to TRBJ1-5; a weak D match, TRBD1 (5 bases). Trimming took 7 bases from V and 2 from J, leaving 12 bases between them. CDR3 length: 14 amino acids. The chain's CDR3 is CASTEGVGNQPQHF. In nucleotides, the CDR3 is TGTGCCAGCACCGAAGGGGTTGGCAATCAGCCCCAGCATTTT.

There are many counts of this clonotype. The V gene is TRBV11-3, the J gene TRBJ2-2; D uncertain. V lost 5 bases and J lost 9, with 16 bases in between. Germline V CDR1 and CDR2: SGHNT, YENEEA. The CDR3 sequence is 14 residues long. The CDR3 region is CASSPGPTYRELFF. The CDR3 DNA follows: TGTGCCAGCAGCCCCGGACCGACCTACAGGGAGCTGTTTTTT. The full variable domain, rest sourced from reference TRBV11-3 and TRBJ2-2, is EAGVVQSPRYKIIEKKQPVAFWCNPISGHNTLYWYLQNLGQGPELLIRYENEEAVDDSQLPKDRFSAERLKGVDSTLKIQPAELGDSAVYLCASSPGPTYRELFFGEGSRLTVL.

There are many counts of this clonotype. The rearrangement joins TRBV10-3 to TRBJ1-1, with D maybe TRBD1 (6 bases). CDR1 ENHRY and CDR2 SYGVKD come from the germline V gene. Trimming stripped 6 bases from V and 0 bases from J, with 11 bases between. The CDR3 loop spans 14 amino acids. The CDR3 sequence: CAIRVGTLNTEAFF. For the CDR3, the DNA is TGTGCCATCAGAGTGGGGACACTGAACACTGAAGCTTTCTTT.

In this sample, this clonotype turned up many times. This rearrangement joins TRBV28 to TRBJ2-5; no firm D call. The germline V and J ends were trimmed by 7 bases and 2 bases, with 8 bases remaining between them. Per germline, CDR1 MDHEN and CDR2 SYDVKM. The CDR3 is made up of 12 amino acids. The CDR3 here is CASTSTQETQYF. In DNA, the CDR3 is TGTGCCAGCACCTCGACTCAAGAGACCCAGTACTTC. Variable domain in full (rest from reference TRBV28 and TRBJ2-5): DVKVTQSSRYLVKRTGEKVFLECVQDMDHENMFWYRQDPGLGLRLIYFSYDVKMKEKGDIPEGYSVSREKKERFSLILESASTNQTSMYLCASTSTQETQYFGPGTRLLVL.

Only a few counts were recorded for this clonotype. Since a much larger clone is just one base distant, this may be a read error. The V gene is TRBV10-3, the J gene TRBJ2-1, with D possibly being TRBD2 (5 bases). The germline V and J ends were trimmed by 6 bases and 6 bases, with 9 bases remaining between them. Looked up from germline, CDR1 is ENHRY and CDR2 is SYGVKD. The CDR3 is 12 amino acids. The CDR3, as DNA: TGTGCCATCAGCCAACTAGGCAATGAGCAGTTCTTC. It specifies CAISQLGNEQFF.

This clonotype was detected many times. The J gene is TRBJ1-1, the V gene TRBV5-1, with 7 bases identical to TRBD1. V lost 0 bases, J lost 6 bases, and 11 bases stayed unmatched. The germline gives CDR1 SGHRS, CDR2 YFSETQ. The CDR3 consists of 16 residues. CDR3 loop: CASSLEGGAVSSEAFF. The DNA for the CDR3 is TGCGCCAGCAGCTTGGAAGGGGGCGCGGTAAGCTCTGAAGCTTTCTTT.

In its sample, this clonotype was seen many times. The V gene is TRBV12-3 or TRBV12-4, the J gene TRBJ2-1; 9 nucleotides agree with TRBD2. CDR3 length equals 14 residues. J gave up 6 bases and V 3 bases, and 3 bases lay outside the gene matches. CDR3 region: CASSFGTSFNEQFF. Written as DNA, the CDR3 is TGTGCCAGCAGTTTCGGGACTAGCTTCAATGAGCAGTTCTTC.

This clonotype came up a few times. The chain employs TRBV18 and TRBJ2-7, with D perhaps TRBD1 (6 bases). From germline, CDR1 is KGHSH and CDR2 LQKENI. The ends were cut back, 8 bases at V and 9 bases at J, with 26 bases in the middle. This CDR3 has 15 residues. The CDR3 spells CASAQREGHRTGQYF. DNA for the CDR3: TGTGCCAGCGCTCAACGTGAGGGACATCGGACGGGGCAGTACTTC. The full variable domain, completed using reference TRBV18 and TRBJ2-7, is NAGVMQNPRHLVRRRGQEARLRCSPMKGHSHVYWYRQLPEEGLKFMVYLQKENIIDESGMPKERFSAEFPKEGPSILRIQQVVRGDSAAYFCASAQREGHRTGQYFGPGTRLTVT.

This clonotype was counted ten times or more. V usage is TRBV12-3 or TRBV12-4 and J usage is TRBJ2-3; tentatively, D is TRBD2 (5 bases). This CDR3 region has 17 residues. V lost 6 bases and J 3 bases, leaving 22 bases between the germline ends. CDR3 in amino acids: CASSSPRGRRGTDTQYF. The CDR3 nucleotides read TGTGCCAGCAGCTCCCCCCGGGGAAGGCGAGGAACAGATACGCAGTATTTT.

This clonotype occurred once. The rearrangement uses TRBV7-2 and TRBJ1-4; a weak D match, TRBD1 (5 bases). The V gene lost 3 bases and the J gene lost 10 bases, with 6 bases spanning the gap. The CDR3 extends over 11 amino acids. CDR1 and CDR2 from the germline V gene are SGHTA and FQGNSA. The CDR3 nucleotides read TGTGCCAGCAGCTTGGGGGTAAAACTGTTTTTT. Protein product: CASSLGVKLFF.

The chain employs TRBV7-2 and TRBJ2-4; 7 bases match TRBD1. Germline V gives CDR1 SGHTA, CDR2 FQGNSA. Germline trimming cut 5 bases from V and 0 bases from J; bases unmatched to any gene: 4. CDR3 size: 15 residues. CDR3 protein: CASSRGQLAKNIQYF. The CDR3 nucleotides read TGTGCCAGCAGCCGGGGACAGCTAGCCAAAAACATTCAGTACTTC.

This clonotype was seen many times. The chain has TRBV7-9 and TRBJ2-1; TRBD2 might be the D (5 bases). Trimming removed 1 base from V and 2 bases from J, with 12 bases in between. Germline V gives CDR1 SEHNR, CDR2 FQNEAQ (reference sequence). CDR3 length: 16 amino acids. The CDR3, as DNA: TGTGCCAGCAGCTTAGGCGGATTCGGGACCTACAATGAGCAGTTCTTC. It translates to CASSLGGFGTYNEQFF.

Notes on this clonotype: An end of the junction differs from the germline gene, which may be a read error. The chain carries TRBV5-6 and TRBJ2-3; D is unclear. The length of the CDR3 is 13 residues. The germline gives CDR1 SGHDT, CDR2 YYEEEE. The CDR3 here is CASGLDRTDTQYF. The DNA of the CDR3 is TGTGCCAGCGGCTTGGACCGCACAGATACGCAGTATTTT.

For this clonotype: A single base separates this from a much larger clone, so it may be a read error. The V call is TRBV5-1, the J call TRBJ2-3; no clear D. The CDR3 extends over 14 amino acids. Germline lookup yields CDR1 SGHRS and CDR2 YFSETQ. The CDR3 DNA is TGCGCCGGCAGCTTGGGTCCGATCACAGATACGCAGTATTTT. Residues: CAGSLGPITDTQYF.

This clonotype was counted ten times or more. This chain connects TRBV7-3 to TRBJ2-1, with 10 bases identical to TRBD2. This CDR3 comprises 18 residues. J lost 5 bases, V lost 3 bases, and 13 bases had no gene match. Germline V gene data show CDR1 as SGHTA and CDR2 as FQGTGA. The CDR3 loop is CASSFRGGGLAGDNEQFF. The DNA of the CDR3 is TGTGCCAGCAGCTTTAGGGGAGGTGGGCTAGCGGGGGACAATGAGCAGTTCTTC. The full variable domain, in which reference TRBV7-3 and TRBJ2-1 provide the parts outside the CDR3, is GAGVSQTPSNKVTEKGKYVELRCDPISGHTALYWYRQSLGQGPEFLIYFQGTGAADDSGLPNDRFFAVRPEGSVSTLKIQRTERGDSAVYLCASSFRGGGLAGDNEQFFGPGTRLTVL.

This clonotype was picked up many times. The chain is built from TRBV5-6 and TRBJ2-3, with 11 bases fitting TRBD2. The CDR3 has 15 amino acids. V trimming: 4 bases; J trimming: 5 bases; junction bases outside the gene matches: 6. Germline CDR1 is SGHDT and CDR2 is YYEEEE. CDR3 coding DNA: TGTGCCAGCAGCCTAGCGGGAGGTGGGGGAGATACGCAGTATTTT. Translation gives CASSLAGGGGDTQYF.

The gene calls are TRBV27 and TRBJ1-1, with 7 positions matching TRBD1. Germline V gives CDR1 MNHEY, CDR2 SMNVEV (reference sequence). The CDR3 length is 15 residues. The V segment lost 4 bases and the J segment 3 bases; nucleotides outside the gene matches: 8. DNA of the CDR3: TGTGCCAGCAGTTCTGCTGGGACAGTCTACACTGAAGCTTTCTTT. Encoded protein: CASSSAGTVYTEAFF.

This clonotype was detected many times. The chain carries TRBV27 and TRBJ2-7, with 7 bases identical to TRBD2. In germline, CDR1 is MNHEY, CDR2 SMNVEV (reference sequence). The CDR3 totals 13 residues. V trimming: 3 bases; J trimming: 5 bases; junction bases outside the gene matches: 4. CDR3 protein: CASSLSGTHEQYF. CDR3 in DNA: TGTGCCAGCAGTTTGAGCGGGACCCACGAGCAGTACTTC.

This clonotype has only a few counts. V gene TRBV9 combines with J gene TRBJ1-3; no clear D. From germline, CDR1 is SGDLS and CDR2 YYNGEE. Trimming left V 2 bases short and J 1 base short, with 7 bases between. The CDR3 has 14 amino acids. CDR3 in amino acids: CASSVLGSGNTIYF. As DNA, the CDR3 is TGTGCCAGCAGCGTCCTGGGATCTGGAAACACCATATATTTT.

In its sample, this clonotype was seen many times. This sequence joins TRBV27 and TRBJ1-1; 8 positions agree with TRBD1. V dropped 6 bases and J dropped 11; count of bases not matched to a gene: 14. The CDR3 loop spans 14 amino acids. Germline V gives CDR1 MNHEY, CDR2 SMNVEV (reference sequence). The CDR3 DNA is TGTGCCAGCAGCCACCGACAGGGGAGTCACAAGGCTTTCTTT. As protein: CASSHRQGSHKAFF.